The clone carrying this TCR beta chain showed up just once. Data came from immunoSEQ multiplex PCR; TCRdb stores just in-frame clones and leaves some out. The sample lists some 170,000 clones; roughly 85% were seen once. The data were obtained in a study of blood T cell repertoires in COVID-19. Study overall: The United States, Italy and Spain provided the acute and convalescent COVID-19 samples.

Germline assignment: CDR1 MGHRA and CDR2 YSYEKL. The CDR3 has 15 amino acids. Trimming removed 0 bases from V and 11 bases from J; junction bases left unmatched: 6. This TCR was sampled from a middle-aged man with acute or convalescent COVID-19. The V and J genes are TRBV4-1 and TRBJ1-6; TRBD1 agrees at 8 bases. Sequenced input: peripheral blood. In DNA, the CDR3 is TGCGCCAGCAGCCAAGAGGACAGGGTTGAACCACCCCTCCACTTT. Encoded protein: CASSQEDRVEPPLHF.